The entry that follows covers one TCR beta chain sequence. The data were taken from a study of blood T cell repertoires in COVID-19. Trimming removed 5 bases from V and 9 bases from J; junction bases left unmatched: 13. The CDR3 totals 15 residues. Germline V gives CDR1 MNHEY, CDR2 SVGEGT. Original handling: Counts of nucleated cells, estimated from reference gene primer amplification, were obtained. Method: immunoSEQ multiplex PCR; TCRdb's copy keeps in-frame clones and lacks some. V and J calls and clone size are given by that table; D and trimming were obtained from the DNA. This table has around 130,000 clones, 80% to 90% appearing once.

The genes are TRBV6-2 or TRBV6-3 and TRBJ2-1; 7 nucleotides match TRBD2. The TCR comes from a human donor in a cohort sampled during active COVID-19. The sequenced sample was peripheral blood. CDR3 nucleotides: TGTGCCAGCAGTCCCCAAGCGCGGGGGTCGGGTGAGCAGTTCTTC. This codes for CASSPQARGSGEQFF.